The present TCR beta chain was sequenced within a study of graft-versus-host responses after intestinal transplantation (dated by TCRdb to the early 2020s). Background on the whole study: Recipients received multivisceral, liver-intestinal, or isolated intestinal transplants. To identify alloreactive clones, pre-transplant mixed lymphocyte reaction products were sequenced and compared with unstimulated pre-transplant donor and recipient T cells. Every recipient was given anti-thymocyte globulin induction, then maintenance tacrolimus and steroids for approximately 3 years. A peak of at least 4% donor T cells among recipient peripheral blood mononuclear cells was the definition used for donor T cell macrochimerism. Graft-versus-host and host-versus-graft alloreactive T cell clones were tracked in the graft, circulation and bone marrow after intestinal transplantation using bulk TCR-beta CDR3 sequencing. A cohort of approximately 24 intestinal transplant recipients, including one retransplant, was enrolled, and 3 patients lacking pretransplant specimens were excluded. Rather than being sequenced by the commercial service, samples from a few later patients were sequenced in-house on an Illumina MiSeq and processed with MiXCR.

The library was built by means of the immunoSEQ multiplex PCR assay. For most patients, genomic DNA was isolated with the Qiagen DNeasy Blood and Tissue Kit and shipped frozen to Adaptive Biotechnologies for TCR sequencing. For most patients, high-throughput TCR-beta CDR3 sequencing of genomic DNA was performed by Adaptive Biotechnologies. The study's processing was this. TCR sequencing data were retrieved from Adaptive's ImmunoSEQ software for roughly 17 patients, whereas a few other patients were processed with MiXCR and VDJtools. CD4 versus CD8 sorting errors were corrected by removing sequences found in both subsets at a frequency ratio below 5:1. Because the origin of CDR3 nucleotide sequences shared between donor and recipient could not be assigned, those sequences were removed. To count as alloreactive, a clone needed at least 2-fold expansion over unstimulated cells and a minimum CFSE-low frequency of 0.002% (template counts) or 0.001% (read counts). Mappable clones were those detected in sequenced pre-transplant spleen, lymph node, or MLR CFSE-low populations of the donor or recipient. The cumulative frequency of alloreactive clones was calculated as a percentage of all sequences, weighted by copy number. Imported from immuneACCESS, the table was reduced by TCRdb to in-frame sequences with V and J called. These copies leave out some clones; in studies compared against another copy, an unresolved V gene accounts for under half, and the cause of the remainder is not known. V and J calls and clone size are as listed in that table; D and trimming were resolved from the DNA. The sample table contains 77,000 or so clones; only one count was recorded for about 94% of them. Together, the top ten hold around 0.5% of the sample.

The sample's time point, from its label and the paper: cells obtained before transplantation from donor or recipient. CD3+CD4+ and CD3+CD8+ populations were FACS-sorted from unstimulated pre-transplant donor and recipient cells taken from spleen or lymph nodes. A word on this clone: Its cognate antigen has yet to be identified. Base qualities were left out, and no much larger clone turns up one base away.

General study outcomes and caveats: GvH clones were detected in recipient bone marrow, and some appeared earlier in ileal mucosa or blood, consistent with an intestinal mucosal origin. Peak levels of circulating GvH clones were associated with declines in HvG clones early after transplant. The relatively low number and heterogeneity of intestinal transplant patients limited the conclusions. In the allografts of patients with donor T cell macrochimerism, GvH to HvG T cell clonal ratios were high.

The sample in question was unstimulated CD8+ T cells sorted from spleen or lymph node cells, obtained before intestinal transplant. The sequence was collected from a human donor who received an intestinal transplant.

The CDR3 amino acid sequence is: CASSVIVPYDKSRANVLTF. The nucleotide sequence reads TGTGCCAGCAGTGTCATTGTGCCTTACGACAAAAGTCGGGCCAACGTCCTGACTTTC. This receptor chain uses TRBV6-9 and TRBJ2-6; too little of a D gene remains to name it. Inclusive of the bounding cysteine and phenylalanine, the CDR3 is 19 residues long. Of the read, only the CDR3 DNA is kept; its 57 bases are in frame from base 1. V is clipped by 5 bases and J by 5 bases, and the sequence between their germline boundaries is 25 bases long. As encoded in the germline V gene, CDR1 is MNHGY while CDR2 is SVAAGI.